These T cell receptor beta chains were read from a single sample in a study of blood T cells in healthy people across ages. TCRdb re-analysed the 5' RACE reads in MiXCR, keeping a single row per CDR3 protein. The sample lists about 1.8 million distinct CDR3 sequences; 49% were seen once. Material for sequencing was blood. The receptors shown here come from a woman in her forties in good health. CDR3s include the opening cysteine and the closing phenylalanine or tryptophan. Fields, in order: CDR3 protein, CDR3 length, V gene, clone size, J gene. Expanded clones get a size class; other rows say once, few or many, or leave the size out.

CDR3: CASSLRLHGYTF
length: 12
V: TRBV28
size: -
J: TRBJ1-2

CDR3: CSAAGGASYNEQFF
length: 14
V: TRBV29-1
size: -
J: TRBJ2-1

CDR3: CASIERAGGSYNERFF
length: 16
V: TRBV27
size: -
J: TRBJ2-1

CDR3: CASSEPSRAETQYF
length: 14
V: TRBV25-1
size: -
J: TRBJ2-5

CDR3: CASSVGSSGGAFGETQYF
length: 18
V: TRBV9
size: -
J: -

CDR3: CASSAPGTTSYNEQFF
length: 16
V: TRBV7-9
size: many
J: TRBJ2-1

CDR3: CAGTAGGAADTQYF
length: 14
V: TRBV5-4
size: -
J: TRBJ2-3

CDR3: CASSLLTGGPSWEQYF
length: 16
V: TRBV27
size: -
J: TRBJ2-7

CDR3: CASSGVRLANYGYTF
length: 15
V: TRBV2
size: few
J: TRBJ1-2

CDR3: CASSPPGQGRGYTF
length: 14
V: TRBV18
size: few
J: TRBJ1-2

CDR3: CASSRRDYETQYF
length: 13
V: TRBV4-2
size: -
J: -

CDR3: CASRPSGGPDEQFF
length: 14
V: TRBV6-2/TRBV6-3
size: -
J: TRBJ2-1

CDR3: CSPSIAGRYEQYF
length: 13
V: TRBV20-1
size: -
J: TRBJ2-7

CDR3: CASSPWGGERETQYF
length: 15
V: TRBV28
size: -
J: TRBJ2-5

CDR3: CSAREGVADTQYF
length: 13
V: TRBV20-1
size: -
J: TRBJ2-3

CDR3: CASSLRDNVGEQYF
length: 14
V: TRBV7-8
size: -
J: -

CDR3: CASSDGTESSYNEQFF
length: 16
V: TRBV21-1
size: -
J: TRBJ2-1

CDR3: CSARDRGHLHF
length: 11
V: TRBV20-1
size: few
J: TRBJ1-6